This T cell receptor (beta chain) emerged from a study of blood T cell repertoires in COVID-19. Overall study: The samples span acute and convalescent COVID-19 from the United States, Italy and Spain.

This clone has only a few counts. V was clipped by 3 bases and J by 4 bases; unmatched bases: 6. Germline-derived CDR1 and CDR2 are DFQATT and SNEGSKA (reference sequence). The CDR3 covers 15 residues. Original processing methods: The assay estimated nucleated cells by amplifying reference gene primers. Clones were sequenced by immunoSEQ multiplex PCR, and TCRdb holds only the in-frame ones, with some missing. D and trimming were read from the DNA, whereas the V and J calls and clone size are those reported in that table. The data contain 200,000 or so clones, about 80% of them singletons. The chain links TRBV20-1 to TRBJ2-3, with 11 bases lining up with TRBD2. Sequenced: peripheral blood. This TCR was recovered from a human donor with acute or convalescent COVID-19. The donor label of this sample is uncertain. CDR3 amino acids: CSASKTSGTADTQYF. The DNA for the CDR3 is TGCAGTGCTAGTAAGACTAGCGGGACCGCAGATACGCAGTATTTT.